These T cell receptor beta chains were read from a single sample in a study of T cells expressing NK-cell markers. TCRdb derives one entry per CDR3 protein from the 5' RACE reads, leaving out DNA. The specimen's table records roughly 150,000 distinct CDR3 sequences. Sample: blood T cells: a sorted CD56 or NKG2C T cell subset, CD4+ or CD8+ T cells, or bulk PBMC T cells (not recorded which). The source of these receptors is a woman between 18 and 70 years old in good health. The CDR3 runs from the conserved cysteine through the conserved F or W.

V gene	J gene	CDR3 protein
TRBV7-2	TRBJ2-7	CASSSRLDFYEQYF
TRBV20-1	TRBJ2-7	CSAIGLAGYSYEQYF
TRBV12-3/TRBV12-4	TRBJ1-3	CASSLGELNTIYF
TRBV10-3	TRBJ2-7	CAISESAGTGYEQYF
TRBV6-1	TRBJ1-1	CASSEQGGTEAFF
TRBV7-3	TRBJ2-3	CASSLDILAGDPTDTQYF
TRBV13	TRBJ2-5	CASRGSGSAETQYF
TRBV4-1	TRBJ1-2	CASSQSRGAIGYTF
TRBV6-1	TRBJ2-2	CASRGQGGGKGELFF
TRBV7-2	TRBJ2-1	CASSLWASGYNEQFF
TRBV19	TRBJ1-1	CASRTGRNTEAFF
TRBV2	TRBJ1-1	CASSELPNTEAFF
TRBV11-2	TRBJ2-1	CASSFRVRGLNEQFF
TRBV18	TRBJ2-3	CASSPLPLSTDTQYF
TRBV20-1	TRBJ2-7	CSAFTGTGVNEQYF
TRBV20-1	TRBJ2-7	CSARTVAGKYEQYF
TRBV29-1	TRBJ2-5	CSVAKLETQYF
TRBV10-3	TRBJ2-7	CAISETRGGWEQYF
TRBV5-5	TRBJ2-5	CASSQQTLAGGGTQYF
TRBV18	TRBJ1-5	CASSPQPQGASQPQHF
TRBV25-1	TRBJ2-7	CASSVGGAYEQYF
TRBV20-1	TRBJ2-1	CSARPWMDEQFF
TRBV5-8	TRBJ2-1	CASSLLLSLDEQFF
TRBV7-3	TRBJ2-1	CASSLRAVREWGHNEQFF
TRBV7-6	TRBJ1-2	CASSPLRGTVANYGYTF
TRBV2	TRBJ2-7	CASSENPTPTYEQYF
TRBV29-1	TRBJ2-3	CSATPTSGGADTQYF
TRBV2	TRBJ1-5	CASSLTGGWQPQHF
TRBV20-1	TRBJ2-5	CSAPIGRQETQYF
TRBV20-1	TRBJ2-7	CSVTAGAGTKQYF
TRBV12-3/TRBV12-4	TRBJ2-3	CASSTRGQGTDTQYF
TRBV20-1	TRBJ2-1	CSALALVGSYNEQFF
TRBV27	TRBJ2-1	CASRGGGVNEQFF
TRBV20-1	TRBJ2-3	CSASGLAGRLADTQYF
TRBV12-3/TRBV12-4	TRBJ1-5	CASSFRQGVSNQPQHF
TRBV6-1	TRBJ2-3	CASSDRGAWGTDTQYF
TRBV7-9	TRBJ1-1	CASSALSPQAFF
TRBV11-2	TRBJ1-1	CASSFQQGNTEAFF
TRBV4-1	TRBJ2-2	CASSPGGTLNTGELFF
TRBV14	TRBJ1-2	CASSQDSGHGYGYTF